The sequence of this T cell receptor beta chain was determined in a study of cytomegalovirus exposure and HLA in healthy donors. Separate from the roughly 670-subject first cohort, the roughly 110-subject validation cohort was the one that the donors belonged to. Worth noting for this clone: The antigen is not known.

Findings of the study overall: Most observed TCR sequences were rare, whereas some public TCRs were detected in many donors. Altogether, some 170 TCR beta chains were recorded as cytomegalovirus-associated.

Sequencing used immunoSEQ multiplex PCR; TCRdb keeps in-frame clones, though not all of them. Of 180,000 or so clones in the sample, approximately 86% are singletons; the top ten hold more than 5.5%. V was clipped by 2 bases and J by 6 bases; unmatched bases: 2. CDR1 KGHSH and CDR2 LQKENI come from the germline V gene. This CDR3 has 14 residues. The clonotype was recovered from a man aged 30 to 45 in good health and CMV-seropositive. The chain employs TRBV18 and TRBJ2-1; 9 positions match TRBD2. The sample consisted of PBMCs. The CDR3 DNA sequence: TGTGCCAGCTCACCAAAGACTAGCGGCAATGAGCAGTTCTTC. Amino acid sequence: CASSPKTSGNEQFF.